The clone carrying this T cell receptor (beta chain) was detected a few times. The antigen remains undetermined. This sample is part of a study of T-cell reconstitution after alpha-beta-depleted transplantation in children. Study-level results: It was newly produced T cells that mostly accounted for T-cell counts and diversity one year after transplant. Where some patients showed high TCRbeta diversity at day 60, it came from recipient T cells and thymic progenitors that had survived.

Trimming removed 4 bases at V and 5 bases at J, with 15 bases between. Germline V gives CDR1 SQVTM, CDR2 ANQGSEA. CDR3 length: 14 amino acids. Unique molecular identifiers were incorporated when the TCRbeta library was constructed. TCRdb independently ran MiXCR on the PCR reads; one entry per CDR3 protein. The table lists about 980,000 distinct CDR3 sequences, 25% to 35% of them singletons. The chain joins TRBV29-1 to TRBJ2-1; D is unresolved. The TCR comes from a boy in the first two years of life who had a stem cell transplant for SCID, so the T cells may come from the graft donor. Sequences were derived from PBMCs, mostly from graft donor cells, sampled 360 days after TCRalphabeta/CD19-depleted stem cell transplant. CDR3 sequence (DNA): TGCAGCGTTGGGATTCGGAAAAGGCACAATGAGCAGTTCTTC. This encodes CSVGIRKRHNEQFF.